These T cell receptor beta chains were read from a single sample in a study of CD8 T cells in Susac syndrome. TCRdb ran MiXCR on the immunoSEQ multiplex PCR reads and lists one entry per CDR3 protein. The profile shows approximately 140,000 distinct CDR3 sequences, 95% of them singletons. Sequenced: CD4+ T cells from PBMCs. Receptor source: a human donor with multiple sclerosis. Each CDR3 is given with its conserved first and last residue. Each record gives: D gene, J gene, clone size, V gene, CDR3 protein, CDR3 DNA. The D gene is left open where the match is weak. The size field is filled for only some rows; it gives once, few, many or a size class.

d_call: TRBD1
j_call: TRBJ1-1
clone_size: -
v_call: TRBV30
cdr3_aa: CACKRAGGYMNTEAFF
cdr3_nt: TGTGCCTGCAAGCGGGCAGGGGGCTACATGAACACTGAAGCTTTCTTT

d_call: TRBD1
j_call: TRBJ2-2
clone_size: -
v_call: TRBV24-1
cdr3_aa: CATRETGQGNTGELFF
cdr3_nt: TGTGCCACCAGGGAAACTGGACAGGGTAACACCGGGGAGCTGTTTTTT

d_call: -
j_call: TRBJ2-3
clone_size: -
v_call: TRBV3-1
cdr3_aa: CASSQATSTDTQYF
cdr3_nt: TGTGCCAGCAGCCAGGCGACTAGTACAGATACGCAGTATTTT

d_call: -
j_call: TRBJ2-2
clone_size: -
v_call: TRBV15
cdr3_aa: CATSLRQGNTGELLF
cdr3_nt: TGTGCCACCAGCCTAAGACAAGGAAACACCGGGGAGCTGCTTTTT

d_call: -
j_call: TRBJ2-7
clone_size: -
v_call: TRBV10-3
cdr3_aa: CAISGLGGIYEQYF
cdr3_nt: TGTGCCATCAGTGGGTTAGGCGGGATCTACGAGCAGTACTTC

d_call: -
j_call: TRBJ1-1
clone_size: once
v_call: TRBV3-1
cdr3_aa: CASSPDKGHTEAFF
cdr3_nt: TGTGCCAGCAGCCCCGATAAAGGGCACACTGAAGCTTTCTTT

d_call: -
j_call: TRBJ2-7
clone_size: -
v_call: TRBV20-1
cdr3_aa: CSARGTMRREDPYEQYF
cdr3_nt: TGCAGTGCGAGGGGGACGATGCGTAGGGAGGATCCCTACGAGCAGTACTTC

d_call: -
j_call: TRBJ2-3
clone_size: -
v_call: TRBV6-6
cdr3_aa: CASSLGAERGTQYF
cdr3_nt: TGTGCCAGCAGTTTGGGGGCCGAAAGGGGTACGCAGTATTTT

d_call: -
j_call: TRBJ1-2
clone_size: -
v_call: TRBV29-1
cdr3_aa: CSVEINRHGYTF
cdr3_nt: TGCAGCGTTGAGATAAACAGGCATGGCTACACCTTC

d_call: -
j_call: TRBJ1-1
clone_size: -
v_call: TRBV6-6
cdr3_aa: CASSYPRAGVAEAFF
cdr3_nt: TGTGCCAGCAGTTACCCTCGTGCAGGGGTCGCTGAAGCTTTCTTT

d_call: TRBD2
j_call: TRBJ2-1
clone_size: -
v_call: TRBV3-1
cdr3_aa: CASSSWTSGGQNEQFF
cdr3_nt: TGTGCCAGCAGCTCCTGGACTAGCGGGGGACAGAATGAGCAGTTCTTC

d_call: -
j_call: TRBJ1-2
clone_size: -
v_call: TRBV11-2
cdr3_aa: CASSSESYGYTF
cdr3_nt: TGTGCCAGCAGCTCCGAGAGTTATGGCTACACCTTC

d_call: -
j_call: TRBJ2-7
clone_size: -
v_call: TRBV5-4
cdr3_aa: CASSFGQRYEQYF
cdr3_nt: TGTGCCAGCAGCTTTGGCCAGCGCTACGAGCAGTACTTC

d_call: TRBD2
j_call: TRBJ2-4
clone_size: -
v_call: TRBV2
cdr3_aa: CASRSTGTKKNIQYF
cdr3_nt: TGTGCCAGCAGATCGACCGGGACTAAGAAAAACATTCAGTACTTC

d_call: -
j_call: TRBJ2-5
clone_size: -
v_call: TRBV6-5
cdr3_aa: CASSYGQETQYF
cdr3_nt: TGTGCCAGCAGTTACGGGCAAGAGACCCAGTACTTC

d_call: -
j_call: TRBJ2-5
clone_size: -
v_call: TRBV14
cdr3_aa: CASSQDLTSGETQYF
cdr3_nt: TGTGCCAGCAGCCAAGATCTTACTAGTGGGGAGACCCAGTACTTC

d_call: TRBD1
j_call: TRBJ2-7
clone_size: once
v_call: TRBV15
cdr3_aa: CAASYRDRGYEQYF
cdr3_nt: TGTGCCGCCTCCTATCGGGACAGGGGATACGAGCAGTACTTC

d_call: -
j_call: TRBJ1-2
clone_size: -
v_call: TRBV6-5
cdr3_aa: CGNGLEEYGYTF
cdr3_nt: TGTGGAAATGGTCTAGAGGAATATGGCTACACCTTC

d_call: -
j_call: TRBJ2-7
clone_size: -
v_call: TRBV20-1
cdr3_aa: CSANGHRGSENEQYF
cdr3_nt: TGCAGTGCTAATGGTCATCGAGGGAGTGAGAACGAGCAGTACTTC

d_call: -
j_call: TRBJ2-2
clone_size: -
v_call: TRBV9
cdr3_aa: CASSRQVSELFF
cdr3_nt: TGTGCCAGCAGCAGACAGGTTTCCGAGCTGTTTTTT

d_call: -
j_call: TRBJ2-1
clone_size: once
v_call: TRBV9
cdr3_aa: CASSIGTRVDEQFF
cdr3_nt: TGTGCCAGCAGCATCGGGACACGTGTGGATGAGCAGTTCTTC

d_call: TRBD1
j_call: TRBJ1-5
clone_size: -
v_call: TRBV20-1
cdr3_aa: CSATLGQGAQPQHF
cdr3_nt: TGCAGTGCTACCCTCGGACAGGGAGCCCAGCCCCAGCATTTT

d_call: -
j_call: TRBJ1-2
clone_size: once
v_call: TRBV3-1
cdr3_aa: CASSLLSGGATGYTF
cdr3_nt: TGTGCCAGCAGCCTTCTGTCTGGGGGCGCTACTGGCTACACCTTC

d_call: -
j_call: TRBJ2-7
clone_size: -
v_call: TRBV20-1
cdr3_aa: CSARGGATSYEQYF
cdr3_nt: TGCAGTGCTAGAGGGGGGGCCACCTCCTACGAGCAGTACTTC

d_call: -
j_call: TRBJ2-1
clone_size: -
v_call: TRBV7-2
cdr3_aa: CASSWTFNEQFF
cdr3_nt: TGTGCCAGCAGCTGGACCTTCAATGAGCAGTTCTTC

d_call: TRBD1
j_call: TRBJ2-7
clone_size: -
v_call: TRBV28
cdr3_aa: CASSPNRWDRNYEQYF
cdr3_nt: TGTGCCAGCAGTCCAAACCGATGGGACAGGAACTACGAGCAGTACTTC

d_call: -
j_call: TRBJ2-1
clone_size: -
v_call: TRBV14
cdr3_aa: CASSSTPPMGGSYNEQFF
cdr3_nt: TGTGCCAGCAGCTCGACGCCCCCGATGGGAGGCTCCTACAATGAGCAGTTCTTC

d_call: -
j_call: TRBJ2-1
clone_size: -
v_call: TRBV5-6
cdr3_aa: CASSLNEQFF
cdr3_nt: TGTGCCAGCAGCTTGAATGAGCAGTTCTTC

d_call: -
j_call: TRBJ2-1
clone_size: -
v_call: TRBV23-1
cdr3_aa: CASSQSGGSLPFF
cdr3_nt: TGCGCCAGCAGTCAATCGGGGGGTAGTTTACCGTTCTTC

d_call: TRBD2
j_call: TRBJ2-7
clone_size: -
v_call: TRBV7-8
cdr3_aa: CASSLVGSASGGRSSYEQYF
cdr3_nt: TGTGCCAGCAGCTTAGTGGGTTCGGCTAGCGGGGGGCGGAGCTCCTACGAGCAGTACTTC

d_call: -
j_call: TRBJ1-2
clone_size: -
v_call: TRBV20-1
cdr3_aa: CSATADRSFYGYTF
cdr3_nt: TGCAGTGCAACAGCAGACAGGTCGTTTTATGGCTACACCTTC

d_call: -
j_call: TRBJ2-1
clone_size: -
v_call: TRBV28
cdr3_aa: CASSSPLGYNEQFF
cdr3_nt: TGTGCCAGCAGCTCTCCCCTAGGCTACAATGAGCAGTTCTTC

d_call: -
j_call: TRBJ2-3
clone_size: -
v_call: TRBV30
cdr3_aa: CAWTGDTDTQYF
cdr3_nt: TGTGCCTGGACTGGTGACACAGATACGCAGTATTTT

d_call: TRBD2
j_call: TRBJ2-7
clone_size: -
v_call: TRBV12-3/TRBV12-4
cdr3_aa: CASRPGLAGGLLLYEQYF
cdr3_nt: TGTGCCAGCAGGCCGGGACTAGCGGGGGGCCTACTTCTCTACGAGCAGTACTTC

d_call: TRBD1
j_call: TRBJ2-6
clone_size: once
v_call: TRBV12-3/TRBV12-4
cdr3_aa: CASSQGANGANVLTF
cdr3_nt: TGTGCCAGCAGTCAGGGGGCGAATGGGGCCAACGTCCTGACTTTC

d_call: TRBD1
j_call: TRBJ2-7
clone_size: -
v_call: TRBV6-2/TRBV6-3
cdr3_aa: CASRRTGATYEQYF
cdr3_nt: TGTGCCAGCAGAAGGACAGGAGCAACCTACGAGCAGTACTTC

d_call: -
j_call: TRBJ1-2
clone_size: -
v_call: TRBV3-1
cdr3_aa: CASSPGAVYGYTF
cdr3_nt: TGTGCCAGCAGCCCCGGGGCAGTCTATGGCTACACCTTC

d_call: -
j_call: TRBJ2-1
clone_size: -
v_call: TRBV6-5
cdr3_aa: CAGFLWYNEQFF
cdr3_nt: TGCGCAGGGTTCTTATGGTACAATGAGCAGTTCTTC

d_call: TRBD1
j_call: TRBJ1-1
clone_size: -
v_call: TRBV9
cdr3_aa: CASSVVSGGGTEAFF
cdr3_nt: TGTGCCAGCAGCGTAGTTTCAGGGGGTGGGACTGAAGCTTTCTTT

d_call: -
j_call: TRBJ2-3
clone_size: -
v_call: TRBV11-2
cdr3_aa: CASSLDLILTQYF
cdr3_nt: TGTGCCAGCAGCTTAGATCTAATCCTGACGCAGTATTTT

d_call: -
j_call: TRBJ2-3
clone_size: -
v_call: TRBV20-1
cdr3_aa: CSASLRDGTLGSGDTQYF
cdr3_nt: TGCAGTGCTAGCCTCCGGGACGGGACCCTTGGTAGCGGAGATACGCAGTATTTT

d_call: TRBD2
j_call: TRBJ2-7
clone_size: -
v_call: TRBV7-6
cdr3_aa: CASSPISGTSYEQYF
cdr3_nt: TGTGCCAGCAGCCCTATTAGCGGGACCTCCTACGAGCAGTACTTC

d_call: TRBD1
j_call: TRBJ1-2
clone_size: -
v_call: TRBV2
cdr3_aa: CASSGGTGGYGYTF
cdr3_nt: TGTGCCAGCAGTGGCGGGACAGGCGGATATGGCTACACCTTC

d_call: TRBD1
j_call: TRBJ2-5
clone_size: -
v_call: TRBV28
cdr3_aa: CASSLWGTDQETQYF
cdr3_nt: TGTGCCAGCAGTTTATGGGGGACAGACCAAGAGACCCAGTACTTC

d_call: TRBD1
j_call: TRBJ2-7
clone_size: -
v_call: TRBV9
cdr3_aa: CASGPGTGFSEQYF
cdr3_nt: TGTGCCAGCGGACCCGGGACAGGGTTCAGCGAGCAGTACTTC

d_call: -
j_call: TRBJ2-1
clone_size: few
v_call: TRBV12-3/TRBV12-4
cdr3_aa: CASSLRRETGNEQFF
cdr3_nt: TGTGCCAGCAGTTTAAGGCGGGAGACAGGGAATGAGCAGTTCTTC

d_call: TRBD2
j_call: TRBJ2-3
clone_size: once
v_call: TRBV20-1
cdr3_aa: CSASRRIAGEPDTQYF
cdr3_nt: TGCAGTGCTAGTCGCCGGATAGCGGGAGAACCAGATACGCAGTATTTT

d_call: TRBD1
j_call: TRBJ2-7
clone_size: once
v_call: TRBV2
cdr3_aa: CATRRDSLYEQYF
cdr3_nt: TGTGCCACCCGAAGGGACAGCCTTTACGAGCAGTACTTC

d_call: -
j_call: TRBJ2-5
clone_size: -
v_call: TRBV12-3/TRBV12-4
cdr3_aa: CASSLPRTSLEKETQYF
cdr3_nt: TGTGCCAGCAGTTTACCACGGACCAGTCTGGAGAAAGAGACCCAGTACTTC

d_call: TRBD1
j_call: TRBJ1-1
clone_size: -
v_call: TRBV29-1
cdr3_aa: CSVEGTGTTEAFF
cdr3_nt: TGCAGCGTAGAAGGGACAGGGACCACTGAAGCTTTCTTT

d_call: TRBD1
j_call: TRBJ2-4
clone_size: -
v_call: TRBV7-2
cdr3_aa: CASSPRQGAIIQYF
cdr3_nt: TGTGCCAGCAGCCCGCGGCAGGGGGCGATCATTCAGTACTTC

d_call: TRBD1
j_call: TRBJ2-3
clone_size: -
v_call: TRBV2
cdr3_aa: CASSSTGNTDTQYF
cdr3_nt: TGTGCCAGCAGCTCGACAGGGAACACAGATACGCAGTATTTT

d_call: -
j_call: TRBJ1-4
clone_size: -
v_call: TRBV29-1
cdr3_aa: CSVPGPGLGPNEKLFF
cdr3_nt: TGCAGCGTCCCGGGGCCAGGGTTAGGGCCTAATGAAAAACTGTTTTTT

d_call: TRBD2
j_call: TRBJ2-7
clone_size: -
v_call: TRBV7-2
cdr3_aa: CASSRTGGVSGATYEQYF
cdr3_nt: TGTGCCAGCAGCCGTACTGGTGGGGTTAGCGGGGCCACCTACGAGCAGTACTTC

d_call: TRBD2
j_call: TRBJ2-1
clone_size: once
v_call: TRBV19
cdr3_aa: CASSTGGMIYNEQFF
cdr3_nt: TGTGCCAGTAGTACGGGGGGGATGATCTACAATGAGCAGTTCTTC

d_call: TRBD1
j_call: TRBJ1-2
clone_size: -
v_call: TRBV28
cdr3_aa: CASSPLGTGSHGYTF
cdr3_nt: TGTGCCAGCAGCCCCCTCGGGACAGGGAGTCATGGCTACACCTTC

d_call: -
j_call: TRBJ2-1
clone_size: -
v_call: TRBV12-3/TRBV12-4
cdr3_aa: CASSWRGANEQFF
cdr3_nt: TGTGCCAGCAGTTGGAGGGGGGCCAATGAGCAGTTCTTC

d_call: TRBD2
j_call: TRBJ2-6
clone_size: -
v_call: TRBV24-1
cdr3_aa: CATSGGGGANVLTF
cdr3_nt: TGTGCCACCTCGGGAGGGGGAGGGGCCAACGTCCTGACTTTC